A selection of T cell receptor beta chains follows, all from one sample in a study of T-cell reconstitution after alpha-beta-depleted transplantation in children. MiXCR, applied by TCRdb to the PCR reads, yields one record per CDR3 protein. The sample contains about 58,000 distinct CDR3 sequences, 44% of which appear only once. This sample comprised PBMCs, mostly from graft donor cells, obtained 360 days after TCRalphabeta/CD19-depleted stem cell transplant. The source of these receptors is a male patient between 10 and 17 years old who had a stem cell transplant for acute lymphoblastic leukemia, so the T cells may come from the graft donor. Each CDR3 is given with its conserved first and last residue. The order of the fields is D gene, V gene, J gene, clone size, CDR3 DNA, CDR3 protein. A D gene is named only where the DNA matches it firmly. Clone sizes are given selectively: once, few, many, or a class where the clone is expanded.

.	TRBV15	TRBJ2-2	.	TGTGCCACCAGCAGAGAAGGGGACCTAAACACCGGGGAGCTGTTTTTT	CATSREGDLNTGELFF
.	TRBV4-2	TRBJ2-7	.	TGTGCCAGCAGCCCTACTTACGACATCGGCTCCTACGAGCAGTACTTC	CASSPTYDIGSYEQYF
TRBD1	TRBV4-3	TRBJ2-6	.	TGCGCCAGCAGCCTGGACAGGTCCCAACTAGGAAGGGCCAACGTCCTGACTTTC	CASSLDRSQLGRANVLTF
TRBD2	TRBV5-1	TRBJ2-3	.	TGCGCCAGCAGCTTAATAACCGGGGCTAGCGGGAGCACAGATACGCAGTATTTT	CASSLITGASGSTDTQYF
.	TRBV7-2	TRBJ2-2	.	TGTGCCAGCAGCCTAGTGGGACTTTTAACCGGGGAGCTGTTTTTT	CASSLVGLLTGELFF
.	TRBV6-1	TRBJ2-1	few	TGTGCCAGCAGTGACCAGCATGGGTACAATGAGCAGTTCTTC	CASSDQHGYNEQFF
.	TRBV12-3/TRBV12-4	TRBJ2-7	.	TGTGCCAGCAGCCGTGGACCGTACCTCGAGCAGTACTTC	CASSRGPYLEQYF
TRBD2	TRBV7-2	TRBJ2-7	.	TGTGCCAGCAGCTTATGGACTAGCGGGAACTCCTACGAGCAGTACTTC	CASSLWTSGNSYEQYF
.	TRBV7-9	TRBJ2-1	.	TGTGCCAGCACCACGTCGTCCAATGAGCAGTTCTTC	CASTTSSNEQFF
TRBD1	TRBV6-5	TRBJ1-2	few	TGTGCCAGCAGTCACAGGGGACCGTTATCTTCTAACTATGGCTACACCTTC	CASSHRGPLSSNYGYTF
.	TRBV12-3/TRBV12-4	TRBJ1-1	.	TGTGCCAGCAGGGGGGAAGGAACTGAAGCTTTCTTT	CASRGEGTEAFF
TRBD2	TRBV20-1	TRBJ2-4	.	TGCAGTGCTAGGCCAGCGGGGGGTATGAGCATTCAGTACTTC	CSARPAGGMSIQYF
TRBD2	TRBV29-1	TRBJ2-1	few	TGCAGCGTTGATGAAGGAAGTAGCGGGTCCTCTCAGTTCTTC	CSVDEGSSGSSQFF
.	TRBV6-6	TRBJ1-1	.	TGTGCCAGCACCCCAATGGGGGGGACTGAAGCTTTCTTT	CASTPMGGTEAFF
TRBD1	TRBV20-1	TRBJ1-4	.	TGCAGTGCTACGCCCAGGGGGTCAGGAAAACTGTTTTTT	CSATPRGSGKLFF
.	TRBV18	TRBJ2-6	.	TGTGCCAGCGAAGCCGGGGACGGTAACTCTGGGGCCAACGTCCTGACTTTC	CASEAGDGNSGANVLTF
TRBD2	TRBV5-1	TRBJ2-2	.	TGCGCCAGCAGCTCGAAAGCGGGGTCGAACACCGGGGAGCTGTTTTTT	CASSSKAGSNTGELFF
.	TRBV4-3	TRBJ2-3	.	TGCGCCAGCAGCCTCAGTGGTTACAGGGATACAGATACGCAGTATTTT	CASSLSGYRDTDTQYF
.	TRBV27	TRBJ2-7	.	TGTGCCAGCAGTTTAACAGGTCCCGGGGTTCGCTACGAGCAGTACTTC	CASSLTGPGVRYEQYF
TRBD1	TRBV12-3/TRBV12-4	TRBJ2-1	.	TGTGCCAGCAGTGCCGGGACAGGGGCCTACAATGAGCAGTTCTTC	CASSAGTGAYNEQFF
.	TRBV12-3/TRBV12-4	TRBJ2-3	few	TGTGCCAGCAAGGGGGTAAATACGCAGTATTTT	CASKGVNTQYF
TRBD2	TRBV6-5	TRBJ2-1	.	TGTGCCAGCAGTTACTCGACGGGAGGGCCTTACAATGAGCAGTTCTTC	CASSYSTGGPYNEQFF
.	TRBV5-1	TRBJ2-1	.	TGCGCCAGCAGCCCATACTTTGGGCGGCTCGATATTAACAATGAGCAGTTCTTC	CASSPYFGRLDINNEQFF
.	TRBV7-8	TRBJ2-6	.	TGTGCCAGCAGCCCAAAAACAGGCTCTGGGGCCAACGTCCTGACTTTC	CASSPKTGSGANVLTF
.	TRBV12-3/TRBV12-4	TRBJ2-3	few	TGTGCCAGCAGAGGGCGGGGAGGTACGCAGTATTTT	CASRGRGGTQYF
TRBD1	TRBV7-9	TRBJ2-7	.	TGTGCCAGCAGCTCCGAGAGGGGACAGGGGACCACCTACGAGCAGTACTTC	CASSSERGQGTTYEQYF
.	TRBV5-1	TRBJ2-7	.	TGCGCCAGCAGCAACCGACAGTTCGACGAGCAGTACTTC	CASSNRQFDEQYF
.	TRBV5-1	TRBJ1-4	few	TGCGCCAGCAGCATACAGGGCCCAAATGAAAAACTGTTTTTT	CASSIQGPNEKLFF
TRBD1	TRBV28	TRBJ2-3	.	TGTGCCAGCAGTGACAGGGCAGATACGCAGTATTTT	CASSDRADTQYF
.	TRBV5-1	TRBJ1-4	.	TGCGCCAGCAGCCTTGACAAAACTAATGAAAAACTGTTTTTT	CASSLDKTNEKLFF
.	TRBV29-1	TRBJ2-7	.	TGCAGCGTCGACAGCGCCAAATCCTACGAGCAGTACTTC	CSVDSAKSYEQYF
TRBD2	TRBV5-1	TRBJ2-3	few	TGCGCCAGCAGCCGGGGACTAGCGGGAGATGGGAGCACAGATACGCAGTATTTT	CASSRGLAGDGSTDTQYF
TRBD1	TRBV24-1	TRBJ2-1	.	TGTGCCACTTCCGGGACAGGGCTGTACAATGAGCAGTTCTTC	CATSGTGLYNEQFF
TRBD1	TRBV29-1	TRBJ2-5	.	TGCAGCGTACATCAGGGGGTGGAGACCCAGTACTTC	CSVHQGVETQYF
TRBD2	TRBV20-1	TRBJ2-4	.	TGCTGTGCGGACCTGACTAGCGCGGCCAAAAACATTCAGTACTTC	CCADLTSAAKNIQYF
TRBD2	TRBV6-5	TRBJ2-3	.	TGTGCCAGCAGTTACTACCCGCTAGCGGAGGGGACAGATACGCAGTATTTT	CASSYYPLAEGTDTQYF
.	TRBV21-1	TRBJ2-2	.	TGTGCCAGCAGCATAGAAAACACCGGGGAGCTGTTTTTT	CASSIENTGELFF
TRBD1	TRBV7-2	TRBJ1-5	.	TGTGCCAGCAGTTTCGACAGGGGGCTAGGACAGCCCCAGCATTTT	CASSFDRGLGQPQHF
.	TRBV9	TRBJ2-5	.	TGTGCCAGCAGCGTAGTGGGGGGCCCCCAAGAGACCCAGTACTTC	CASSVVGGPQETQYF
.	TRBV6-1	TRBJ1-2	.	TGTGCCAGCAAGGTGATAAACTATGGCTACACCTTC	CASKVINYGYTF
.	TRBV28	TRBJ2-3	.	TGTGCCAGCACCGACGAGCAGGCCCTCACAGATACGCAGTATTTT	CASTDEQALTDTQYF
TRBD2	TRBV3-1	TRBJ2-1	.	TGTGCCATCAGTCCCACGCAAACACGACTAGCGGCGAACAATGAGCAGTTCTTC	CAISPTQTRLAANNEQFF
TRBD1	TRBV6-1	TRBJ2-5	.	TGTGCCAGCACTATGGACAGGGGGACGTGGGAGACCCAGTACTTC	CASTMDRGTWETQYF
TRBD1	TRBV28	TRBJ2-5	.	TGTGCCAGCAGCGAGACAGGGCCACAAGAGACCCAGTACTTC	CASSETGPQETQYF
.	TRBV7-7	TRBJ2-5	.	TGTGCCAGCAGCTTAGTATTTTCCGGGCCCTTATCGCAAGAGACCCAGTACTTC	CASSLVFSGPLSQETQYF
TRBD2	TRBV3-1	TRBJ2-1	.	TGTGCCAGCAGCCAAACGCTAGCGGGCAATGAGCAGTTCTTC	CASSQTLAGNEQFF
.	TRBV12-3/TRBV12-4	TRBJ1-5	few	TGTGCCAGCAGTTTCGGACAGCTCAATCAGCCCCAGCATTTT	CASSFGQLNQPQHF
TRBD1	TRBV7-8	TRBJ1-5	.	TGTGCCAGCAGCACCCGGGACAGTAATCAGCCCCAGCATTTT	CASSTRDSNQPQHF
.	TRBV12-3/TRBV12-4	TRBJ2-1	.	TGTGCCAGCAGTTTACGACTAGTGAGCGATGAGCAGTTCTTC	CASSLRLVSDEQFF
.	TRBV29-1	TRBJ1-1	.	TGCAGCGTCGGAAGGGGGGGGAGCGCTGAAGCTTTCTTT	CSVGRGGSAEAFF
TRBD2	TRBV29-1	TRBJ2-1	.	TGCAGCGTTCCTGTTTCCACCGGGAGGGTCTACAATGAGCAGTTCTTC	CSVPVSTGRVYNEQFF
.	TRBV28	TRBJ1-5	once	TGTGCCAGCAGTTTTTGGGGCCGGGTCACGGATCGATATAGCAATCAGCCCCAGCATTTT	CASSFWGRVTDRYSNQPQHF
TRBD1	TRBV5-1	TRBJ2-1	.	TGCGCCAGCAGCTTGGAAGGGACAGGGGTCTTAGGTGAGCAGTTCTTC	CASSLEGTGVLGEQFF